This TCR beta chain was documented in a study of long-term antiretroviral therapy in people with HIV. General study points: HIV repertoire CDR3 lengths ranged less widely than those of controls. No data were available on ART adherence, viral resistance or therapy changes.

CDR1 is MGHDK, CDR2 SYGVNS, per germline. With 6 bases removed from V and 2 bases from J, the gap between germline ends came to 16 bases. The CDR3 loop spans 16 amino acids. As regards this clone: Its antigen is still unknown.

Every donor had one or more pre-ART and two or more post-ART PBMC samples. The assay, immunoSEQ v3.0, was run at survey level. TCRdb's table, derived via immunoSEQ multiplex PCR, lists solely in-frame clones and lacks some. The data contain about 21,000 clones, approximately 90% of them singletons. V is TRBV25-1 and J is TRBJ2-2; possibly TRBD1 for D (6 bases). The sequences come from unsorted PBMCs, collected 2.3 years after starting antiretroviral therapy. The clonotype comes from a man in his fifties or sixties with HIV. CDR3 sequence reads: CASSDFTGSNTGELFF. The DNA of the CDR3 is TGTGCCAGCAGCGATTTTACAGGGTCTAACACCGGGGAGCTGTTTTTT.